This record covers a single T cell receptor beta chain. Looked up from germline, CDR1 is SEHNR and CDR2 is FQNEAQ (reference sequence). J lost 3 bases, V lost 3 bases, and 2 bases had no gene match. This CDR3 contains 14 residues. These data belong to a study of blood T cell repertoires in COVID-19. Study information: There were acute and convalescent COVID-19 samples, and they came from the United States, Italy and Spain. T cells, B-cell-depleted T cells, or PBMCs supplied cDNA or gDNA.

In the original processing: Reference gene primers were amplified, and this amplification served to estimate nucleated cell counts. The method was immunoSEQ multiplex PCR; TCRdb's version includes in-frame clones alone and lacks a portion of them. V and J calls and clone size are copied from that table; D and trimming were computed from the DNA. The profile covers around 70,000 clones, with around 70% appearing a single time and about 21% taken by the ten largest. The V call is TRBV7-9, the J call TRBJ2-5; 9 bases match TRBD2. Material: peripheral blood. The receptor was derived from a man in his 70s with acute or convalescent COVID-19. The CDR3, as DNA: TGTGCCAGCAGCTTCCGACTAGCGGAAGAGACCCAGTACTTC. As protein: CASSFRLAEETQYF.